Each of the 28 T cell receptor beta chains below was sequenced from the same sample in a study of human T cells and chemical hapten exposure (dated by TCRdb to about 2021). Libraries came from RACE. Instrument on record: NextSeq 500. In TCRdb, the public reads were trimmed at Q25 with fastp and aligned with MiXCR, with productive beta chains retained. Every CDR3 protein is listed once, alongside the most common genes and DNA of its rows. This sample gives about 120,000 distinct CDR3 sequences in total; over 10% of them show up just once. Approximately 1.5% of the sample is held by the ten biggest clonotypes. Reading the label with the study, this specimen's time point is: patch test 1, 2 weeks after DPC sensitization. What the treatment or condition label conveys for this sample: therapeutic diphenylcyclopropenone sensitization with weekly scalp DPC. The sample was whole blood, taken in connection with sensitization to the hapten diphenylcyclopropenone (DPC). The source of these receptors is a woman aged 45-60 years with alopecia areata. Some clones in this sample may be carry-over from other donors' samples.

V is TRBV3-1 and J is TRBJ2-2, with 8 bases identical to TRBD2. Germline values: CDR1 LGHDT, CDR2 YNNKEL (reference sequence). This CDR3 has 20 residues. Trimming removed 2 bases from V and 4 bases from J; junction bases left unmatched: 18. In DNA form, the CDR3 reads TGTGCCAGCAGCCAAAAATCCCTCCAGCGGGGGACTTCGGGCACCGGGGAGCTGTTTTTT. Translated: CASSQKSLQRGTSGTGELFF.

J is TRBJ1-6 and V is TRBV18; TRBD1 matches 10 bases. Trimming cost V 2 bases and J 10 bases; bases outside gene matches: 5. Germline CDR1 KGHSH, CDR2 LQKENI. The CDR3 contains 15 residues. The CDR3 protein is CASSPGTGVSSPLHF. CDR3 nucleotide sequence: TGTGCCAGCTCACCAGGGACAGGGGTTTCCTCACCCCTCCACTTT.

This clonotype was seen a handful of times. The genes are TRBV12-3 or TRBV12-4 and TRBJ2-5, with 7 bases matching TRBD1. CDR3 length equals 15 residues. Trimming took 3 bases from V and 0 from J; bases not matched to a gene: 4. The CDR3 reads CASSLLQGYQETQYF. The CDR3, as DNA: TGTGCCAGCAGTTTGCTACAGGGGTACCAAGAGACCCAGTACTTC.

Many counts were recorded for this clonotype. The CDR3 DNA is TGCAGTGCTAGGAAGCCCAGTGGCTACACCTTC. Its protein product is CSARKPSGYTF. This rearrangement joins TRBV20-1 to TRBJ1-2; D not resolved. Germline V gene data show CDR1 as DFQATT and CDR2 as SNEGSKA (reference sequence). The CDR3 is 11 amino acids. Trimming pared 3 bases from V and 7 bases from J, leaving 9 bases between.

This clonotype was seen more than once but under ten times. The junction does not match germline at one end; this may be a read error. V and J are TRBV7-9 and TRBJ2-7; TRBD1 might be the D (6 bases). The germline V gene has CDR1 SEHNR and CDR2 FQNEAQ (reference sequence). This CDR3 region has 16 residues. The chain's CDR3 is CASSLRTGWVSSEQYF. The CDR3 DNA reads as TGTGCCAGCAGCCTTAGAACAGGGTGGGTCTCCTCCGAGCAGTACTTC.

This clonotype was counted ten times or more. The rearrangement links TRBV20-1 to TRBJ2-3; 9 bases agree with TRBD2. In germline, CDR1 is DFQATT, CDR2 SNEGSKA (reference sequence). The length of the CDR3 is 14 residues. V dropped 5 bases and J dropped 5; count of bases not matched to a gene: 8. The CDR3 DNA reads TGCAGTGCTCGGCGGGGGGGCGGAGGAGATACGCAGTATTTT. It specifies CSARRGGGGDTQYF.

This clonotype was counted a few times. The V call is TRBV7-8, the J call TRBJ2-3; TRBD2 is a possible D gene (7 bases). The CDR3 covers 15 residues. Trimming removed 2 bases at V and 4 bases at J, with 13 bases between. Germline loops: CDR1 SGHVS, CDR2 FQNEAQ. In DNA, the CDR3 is TGTGCCAGCAGCTTACGGGGGGCCATCGCAGATACGCAGTATTTT. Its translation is CASSLRGAIADTQYF.

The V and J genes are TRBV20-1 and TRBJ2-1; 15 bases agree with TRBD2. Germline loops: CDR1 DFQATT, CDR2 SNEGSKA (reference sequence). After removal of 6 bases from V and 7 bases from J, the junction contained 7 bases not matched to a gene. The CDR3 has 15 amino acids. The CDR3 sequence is CSAPGLAGGSNEQFF. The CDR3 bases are TGCAGTGCCCCCGGACTAGCGGGAGGGAGTAATGAGCAGTTCTTC.

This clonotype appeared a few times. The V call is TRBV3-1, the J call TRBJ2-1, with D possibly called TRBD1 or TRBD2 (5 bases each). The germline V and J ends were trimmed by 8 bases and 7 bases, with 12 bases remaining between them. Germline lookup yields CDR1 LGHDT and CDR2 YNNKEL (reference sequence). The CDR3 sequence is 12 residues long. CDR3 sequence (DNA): TGTGCCAGCGGAGAGGGGTGGAATGAGCAGTTCTTC. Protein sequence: CASGEGWNEQFF.

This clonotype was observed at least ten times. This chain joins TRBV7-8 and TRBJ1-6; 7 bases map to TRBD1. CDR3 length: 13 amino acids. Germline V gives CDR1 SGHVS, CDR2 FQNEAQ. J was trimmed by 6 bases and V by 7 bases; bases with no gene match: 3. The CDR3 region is CASIRDSNSPLHF. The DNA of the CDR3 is TGTGCCAGCATCCGGGACAGTAATTCACCCCTCCACTTT.

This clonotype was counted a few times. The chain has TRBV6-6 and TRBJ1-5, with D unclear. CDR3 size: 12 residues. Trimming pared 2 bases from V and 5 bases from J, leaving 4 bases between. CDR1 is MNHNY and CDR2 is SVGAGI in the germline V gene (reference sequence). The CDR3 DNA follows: TGTGCCAGCAGTTACGGCGATCAGCCCCAGCATTTT. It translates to CASSYGDQPQHF.

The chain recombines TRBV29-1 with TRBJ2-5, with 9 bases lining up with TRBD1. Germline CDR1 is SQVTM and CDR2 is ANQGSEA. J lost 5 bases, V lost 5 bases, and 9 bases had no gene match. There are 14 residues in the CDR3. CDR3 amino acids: CSVTGQGIRETQYF. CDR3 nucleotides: TGCAGCGTTACCGGACAGGGGATTAGGGAGACCCAGTACTTC.

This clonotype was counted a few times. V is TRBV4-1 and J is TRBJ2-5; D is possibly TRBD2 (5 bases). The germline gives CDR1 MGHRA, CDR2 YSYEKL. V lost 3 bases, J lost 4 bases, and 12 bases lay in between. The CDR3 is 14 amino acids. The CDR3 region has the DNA TGCGCCAGCAGCCACCCACTAGTGGGAGAGACCCAGTACTTC. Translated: CASSHPLVGETQYF.

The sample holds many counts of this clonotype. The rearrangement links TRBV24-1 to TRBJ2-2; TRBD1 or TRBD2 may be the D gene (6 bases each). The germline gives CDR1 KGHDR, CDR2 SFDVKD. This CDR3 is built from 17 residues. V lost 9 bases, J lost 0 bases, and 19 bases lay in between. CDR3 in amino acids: CATGGVWDTSNTGELFF. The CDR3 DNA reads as TGTGCCACCGGCGGGGTCTGGGACACCTCGAACACCGGGGAGCTGTTTTTT.

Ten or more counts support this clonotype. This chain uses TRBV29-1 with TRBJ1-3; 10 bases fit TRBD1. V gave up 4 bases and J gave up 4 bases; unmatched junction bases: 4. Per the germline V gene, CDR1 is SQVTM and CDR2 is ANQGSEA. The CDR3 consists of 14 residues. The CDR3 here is CSVAGTGVGNTIYF. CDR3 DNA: TGCAGCGTTGCCGGGACAGGGGTAGGAAACACCATATATTTT.

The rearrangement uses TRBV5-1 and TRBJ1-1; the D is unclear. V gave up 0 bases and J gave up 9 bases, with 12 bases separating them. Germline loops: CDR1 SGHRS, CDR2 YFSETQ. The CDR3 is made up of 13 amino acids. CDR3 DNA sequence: TGCGCCAGCAGCTTGGCCCCACAGTGTCAAGCTTTCTTT. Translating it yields CASSLAPQCQAFF.

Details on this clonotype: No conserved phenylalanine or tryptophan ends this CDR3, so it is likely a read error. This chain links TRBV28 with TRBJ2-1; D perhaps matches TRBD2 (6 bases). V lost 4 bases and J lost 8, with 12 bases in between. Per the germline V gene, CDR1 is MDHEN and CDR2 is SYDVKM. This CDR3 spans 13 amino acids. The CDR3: CASSSPGGHEQFS. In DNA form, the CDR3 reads TGTGCCAGCAGTTCGCCAGGAGGGCATGAGCAGTTCTCC.

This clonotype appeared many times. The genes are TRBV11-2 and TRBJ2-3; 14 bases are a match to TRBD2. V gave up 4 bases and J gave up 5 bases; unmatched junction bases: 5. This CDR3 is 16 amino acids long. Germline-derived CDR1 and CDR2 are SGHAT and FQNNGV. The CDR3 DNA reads TGTGCCAGCAGCTCGACTAGCGGGAGGGTCCAAGATACGCAGTATTTT. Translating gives CASSSTSGRVQDTQYF.

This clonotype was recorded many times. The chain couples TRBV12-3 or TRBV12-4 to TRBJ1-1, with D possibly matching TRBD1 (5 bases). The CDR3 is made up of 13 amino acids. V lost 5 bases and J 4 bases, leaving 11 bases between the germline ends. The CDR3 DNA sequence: TGTGCCAGCAGTGATTATGGGGGCACTGAAGCTTTCTTT. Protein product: CASSDYGGTEAFF.

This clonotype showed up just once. CDR3 in DNA: TGTGCCACCATAACAGGGGCCCCTCGCGAGCAGTACTTC. It is translated as CATITGAPREQYF. The chain employs TRBV28 and TRBJ2-7; 7 nucleotides match TRBD1. CDR1 MDHEN and CDR2 SYDVKM come from the germline V gene. With V trimmed by 10 bases and J by 6 bases, 12 bases remained unmatched. CDR3 length: 13 amino acids.

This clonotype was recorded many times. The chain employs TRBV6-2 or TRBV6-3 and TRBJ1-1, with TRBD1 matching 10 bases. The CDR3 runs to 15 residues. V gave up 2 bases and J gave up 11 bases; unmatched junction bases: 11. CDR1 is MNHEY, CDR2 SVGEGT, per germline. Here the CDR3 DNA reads TGTGCCAGCAGTTACCCACGGACAGGGGGTGAAATCGCTTTCTTT. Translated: CASSYPRTGGEIAFF.

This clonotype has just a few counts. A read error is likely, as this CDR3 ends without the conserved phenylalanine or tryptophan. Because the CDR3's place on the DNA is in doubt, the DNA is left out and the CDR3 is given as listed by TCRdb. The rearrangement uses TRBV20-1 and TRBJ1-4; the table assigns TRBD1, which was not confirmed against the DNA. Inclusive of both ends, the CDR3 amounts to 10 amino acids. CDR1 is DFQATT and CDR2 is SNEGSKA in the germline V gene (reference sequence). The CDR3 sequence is CSARDRAGDV.

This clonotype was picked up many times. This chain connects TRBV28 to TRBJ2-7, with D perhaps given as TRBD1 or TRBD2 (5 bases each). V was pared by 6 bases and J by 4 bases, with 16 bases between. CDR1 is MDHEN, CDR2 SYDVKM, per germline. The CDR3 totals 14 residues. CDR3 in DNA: TGTGCCAGCAGCCCCCGGGACCTAGGGTACGAGCAGTACTTC. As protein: CASSPRDLGYEQYF.

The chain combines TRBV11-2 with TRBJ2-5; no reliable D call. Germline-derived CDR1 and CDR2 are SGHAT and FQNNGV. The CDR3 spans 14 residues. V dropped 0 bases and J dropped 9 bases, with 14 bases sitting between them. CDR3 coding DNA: TGTGCCAGCAGCTTAGAACCGGCCCCAAGGGCCCAGTACTTC. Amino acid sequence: CASSLEPAPRAQYF. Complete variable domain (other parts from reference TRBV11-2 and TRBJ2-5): EAGVAQSPRYKIIEKRQSVAFWCNPISGHATLYWYQQILGQGPKLLIQFQNNGVVDDSQLPKDRFSAERLKGVDSTLKIQPAKLEDSAVYLCASSLEPAPRAQYFGPGTRLLVL.

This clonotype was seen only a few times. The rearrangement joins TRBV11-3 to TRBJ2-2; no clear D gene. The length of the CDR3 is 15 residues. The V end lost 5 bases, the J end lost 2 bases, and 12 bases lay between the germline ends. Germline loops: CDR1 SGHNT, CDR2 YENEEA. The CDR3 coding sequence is TGTGCCAGCAGCCCTTCCCCCCGCAACACCGGGGAGCTGTTTTTT. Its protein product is CASSPSPRNTGELFF.

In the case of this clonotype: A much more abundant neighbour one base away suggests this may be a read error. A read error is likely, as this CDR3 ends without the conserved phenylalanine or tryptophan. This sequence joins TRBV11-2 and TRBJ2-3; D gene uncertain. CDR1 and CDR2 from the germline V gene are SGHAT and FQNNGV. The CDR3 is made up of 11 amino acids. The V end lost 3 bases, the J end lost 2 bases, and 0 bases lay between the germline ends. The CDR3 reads CASSFTDTQYY. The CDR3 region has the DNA TGTGCCAGCAGCTTCACAGATACGCAGTATTAT.

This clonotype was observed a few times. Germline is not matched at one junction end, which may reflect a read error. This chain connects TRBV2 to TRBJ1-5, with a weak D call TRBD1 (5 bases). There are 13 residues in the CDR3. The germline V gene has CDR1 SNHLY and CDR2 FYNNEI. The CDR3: CASSPWGGTGSLF. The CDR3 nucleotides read TGTGCCAGCAGCCCATGGGGGGGGACGGGGTCCCTTTTT.

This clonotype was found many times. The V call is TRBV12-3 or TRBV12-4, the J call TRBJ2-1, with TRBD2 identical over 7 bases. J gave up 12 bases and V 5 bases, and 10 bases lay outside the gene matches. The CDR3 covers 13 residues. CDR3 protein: CASSLIGGLGQFF. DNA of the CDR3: TGTGCCAGCAGTCTAATAGGAGGACTAGGGCAGTTCTTC.